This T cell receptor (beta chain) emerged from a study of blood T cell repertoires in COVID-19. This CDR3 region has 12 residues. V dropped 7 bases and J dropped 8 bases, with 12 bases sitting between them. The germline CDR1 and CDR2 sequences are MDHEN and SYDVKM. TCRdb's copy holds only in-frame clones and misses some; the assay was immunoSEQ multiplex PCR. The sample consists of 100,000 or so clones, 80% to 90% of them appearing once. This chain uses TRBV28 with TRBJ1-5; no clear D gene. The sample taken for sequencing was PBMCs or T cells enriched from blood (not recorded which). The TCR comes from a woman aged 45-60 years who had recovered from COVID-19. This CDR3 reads CASNQPREPQHF. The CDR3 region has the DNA TGTGCCAGCAACCAGCCCCGGGAGCCCCAGCATTTT.